A selection of T cell receptor beta chains follows, all from one sample in a study of control samples from healthy donors and cancer patients. TCRdb's table, derived via immunoSEQ multiplex PCR, lists solely in-frame clones and lacks some. The table has almost 40,000 clones, about 86% seen once. Input material: PBMCs. The receptors derive from a woman aged 55-70 years with lung cancer. Both conserved end residues are part of each CDR3. The order of the fields is clone size, D gene, J gene, V gene, CDR3 DNA, CDR3 protein. D genes are given only for firm matches. Size values are once, few and many counts, or a class for expanded clones, and some rows have none.

abundance: NA
d_gene: NA
j_gene: TRBJ2-7
v_gene: TRBV9
CDR3nt: TGTGCCAGCACAACTCCCGCGATCCGGGCGTACGAGCAGTACTTC
CDR3aa: CASTTPAIRAYEQYF

abundance: NA
d_gene: NA
j_gene: TRBJ1-2
v_gene: TRBV12-3/TRBV12-4
CDR3nt: TGTGCCAGCAGTGCCCATAACTATGGCTACACCTTC
CDR3aa: CASSAHNYGYTF

abundance: NA
d_gene: TRBD1
j_gene: TRBJ1-6
v_gene: TRBV7-2
CDR3nt: TGTGCCAGCAGCTTAGGAGGGGGCTTCTATAATTCACCCCTCCACTTT
CDR3aa: CASSLGGGFYNSPLHF

abundance: once
d_gene: TRBD1
j_gene: TRBJ1-1
v_gene: TRBV7-9
CDR3nt: TGTGCCAGCAGTCCTAGAATCCGGGACAGGGCCCACACTGAAGCTTTCTTT
CDR3aa: CASSPRIRDRAHTEAFF

abundance: NA
d_gene: NA
j_gene: TRBJ2-2
v_gene: TRBV29-1
CDR3nt: TGCAGCGTTGGGAGGCAGGGCACCGGGGAGCTGTTTTTT
CDR3aa: CSVGRQGTGELFF

abundance: few
d_gene: NA
j_gene: TRBJ2-4
v_gene: TRBV6-5
CDR3nt: TGTGCCAGCAGTTACGCGAGGACGCAAGCCAAAAACATTCAGTACTTC
CDR3aa: CASSYARTQAKNIQYF

abundance: NA
d_gene: TRBD2
j_gene: TRBJ2-1
v_gene: TRBV4-3
CDR3nt: TGCGCCAGCAGCCATGCGGGAGGCAACAATGAGCAGTTCTTC
CDR3aa: CASSHAGGNNEQFF

abundance: NA
d_gene: NA
j_gene: TRBJ1-1
v_gene: TRBV10-3
CDR3nt: TGTGCCATCTATTCCGCAGAGGGGAACACTGAAGCTTTCTTT
CDR3aa: CAIYSAEGNTEAFF

abundance: NA
d_gene: NA
j_gene: TRBJ1-2
v_gene: TRBV29-1
CDR3nt: TGCAGCGTTCAAGGCCCTGAGGTTAATGGCTACACCTTC
CDR3aa: CSVQGPEVNGYTF

abundance: NA
d_gene: NA
j_gene: TRBJ1-5
v_gene: TRBV25-1
CDR3nt: TGTGCCAGCAGTGTAACGGGGATGAATCAGCCCCAGCATTTT
CDR3aa: CASSVTGMNQPQHF

abundance: NA
d_gene: NA
j_gene: TRBJ1-2
v_gene: TRBV12-3/TRBV12-4
CDR3nt: TGTGCCAGCAGCCATAATCGGGCAAATGGCTACACCTTC
CDR3aa: CASSHNRANGYTF

abundance: NA
d_gene: NA
j_gene: TRBJ2-3
v_gene: TRBV14
CDR3nt: TGTGCCAGCAGCCAAGGACAGATCACAGATACGCAGTATTTT
CDR3aa: CASSQGQITDTQYF

abundance: few
d_gene: TRBD1
j_gene: TRBJ1-5
v_gene: TRBV19
CDR3nt: TGTGCCAGTAGCCCTGGAGGGGGCGCACGTCAGCCCCAGCATTTT
CDR3aa: CASSPGGGARQPQHF

abundance: NA
d_gene: NA
j_gene: TRBJ2-3
v_gene: TRBV7-9
CDR3nt: TGTGCCAGCAGCTTGGGGGTCCGCACAGATACGCAGTATTTT
CDR3aa: CASSLGVRTDTQYF

abundance: once
d_gene: NA
j_gene: TRBJ2-3
v_gene: TRBV7-2
CDR3nt: TGTGCCAGCAGCCCCCCCCAGAGCACAGATACGCAGTATTTT
CDR3aa: CASSPPQSTDTQYF

abundance: NA
d_gene: NA
j_gene: TRBJ1-1
v_gene: TRBV10-3
CDR3nt: TGTGCCATCGGACAGAGTGTCACTGAAGCTTTCTTT
CDR3aa: CAIGQSVTEAFF

abundance: NA
d_gene: NA
j_gene: TRBJ2-2
v_gene: TRBV15
CDR3nt: TGTGCCACCAGCAGAGATCTAGTAACCAACACCGAGCCCCGGGAGCTGTTTTTT
CDR3aa: CATSRDLVTNTEPRELFF

abundance: NA
d_gene: TRBD2
j_gene: TRBJ2-7
v_gene: TRBV6-5
CDR3nt: TGTGCCAGCAGTATACTAGCGGGGGGGATCTACGAGCAGTACTTC
CDR3aa: CASSILAGGIYEQYF

abundance: NA
d_gene: TRBD2
j_gene: TRBJ2-3
v_gene: TRBV9
CDR3nt: TGTGCCAGCTCTAGCGGGGGGGCTAGCACAGATACGCAGTATTTT
CDR3aa: CASSSGGASTDTQYF

abundance: NA
d_gene: TRBD1
j_gene: TRBJ1-1
v_gene: TRBV5-5
CDR3nt: TGTGCCAGCAGCTACAGGGGAACTGAAGCTTTCTTT
CDR3aa: CASSYRGTEAFF

abundance: NA
d_gene: NA
j_gene: TRBJ2-3
v_gene: TRBV3-1/TRBV3-2
CDR3nt: TGTGCCAGCAGCCAAAGTGAGGGCGCTGGAACGCAGTATTTT
CDR3aa: CASSQSEGAGTQYF

abundance: NA
d_gene: TRBD2
j_gene: TRBJ2-1
v_gene: TRBV6-6
CDR3nt: TGTGCCAGCAGTTACCCGGGGGGGCCCAACAATGAGCAGTTCTTC
CDR3aa: CASSYPGGPNNEQFF

abundance: NA
d_gene: NA
j_gene: TRBJ2-5
v_gene: TRBV11-2
CDR3nt: TGTGCCAGCAGCTTACAAGGGGCTGAAGAGACCCAGTACTTC
CDR3aa: CASSLQGAEETQYF

abundance: few
d_gene: NA
j_gene: TRBJ1-1
v_gene: TRBV14
CDR3nt: TGTGCCAGCAGCCAAGATCTGGTACTTGAAGCTTTCTTT
CDR3aa: CASSQDLVLEAFF

abundance: NA
d_gene: TRBD1
j_gene: TRBJ1-5
v_gene: TRBV4-2
CDR3nt: TGTGCCAGCAGCCCTACAGGGGGGATTCAGCCCCAGCATTTT
CDR3aa: CASSPTGGIQPQHF

abundance: NA
d_gene: NA
j_gene: TRBJ1-4
v_gene: TRBV7-9
CDR3nt: TGTGCCAGCAGCATCTCCCGAGGACTGCAGAATGAAAAACTGTTTTTT
CDR3aa: CASSISRGLQNEKLFF

abundance: few
d_gene: NA
j_gene: TRBJ1-5
v_gene: TRBV3-1/TRBV3-2
CDR3nt: TGTGCCAGCAGCCGGGGGGGCGATCAGCCCCAGCATTTT
CDR3aa: CASSRGGDQPQHF

abundance: NA
d_gene: NA
j_gene: TRBJ1-2
v_gene: TRBV7-8
CDR3nt: TGTGCCAGCAGCCGTACCGGAAGAGATGGCTACACCTTC
CDR3aa: CASSRTGRDGYTF

abundance: NA
d_gene: NA
j_gene: TRBJ1-2
v_gene: TRBV5-1
CDR3nt: TGCGCCAGCAGCTTGCAGGTTGGAAACTATGGCTACACCTTC
CDR3aa: CASSLQVGNYGYTF

abundance: once
d_gene: NA
j_gene: TRBJ1-1
v_gene: TRBV5-1
CDR3nt: TGCGCCAGCAGCTTGACTGCAGAGCCAAACCCCTTGAACGCTGAAGCTTTCTTT
CDR3aa: CASSLTAEPNPLNAEAFF

abundance: NA
d_gene: NA
j_gene: TRBJ2-1
v_gene: TRBV24-1
CDR3nt: TGTGCCACCAGTGATTCCCCTGGCTGGGAGCAGTTCTTC
CDR3aa: CATSDSPGWEQFF

abundance: NA
d_gene: TRBD1
j_gene: TRBJ1-5
v_gene: TRBV10-3
CDR3nt: TGTGCCATAGGCAGGGGGCTGGGGAGCAATCAGCCCCAGCATTTT
CDR3aa: CAIGRGLGSNQPQHF

abundance: few
d_gene: TRBD1
j_gene: TRBJ2-3
v_gene: TRBV11-2
CDR3nt: TGTGCCAGCAGCTTAAGGTCAGGGGGCGCGGATACGCAGTATTTT
CDR3aa: CASSLRSGGADTQYF

abundance: NA
d_gene: TRBD1
j_gene: TRBJ1-4
v_gene: TRBV3-1/TRBV3-2
CDR3nt: TGTGCCAGCAGCCAACGTGGCAGGGGGGGTGAAAAACTGTTTTTT
CDR3aa: CASSQRGRGGEKLFF

abundance: NA
d_gene: TRBD1
j_gene: TRBJ1-2
v_gene: TRBV19
CDR3nt: TGTGCCAGTTCCCAAAACAGGGGCGGCTACACCTTC
CDR3aa: CASSQNRGGYTF

abundance: NA
d_gene: TRBD2
j_gene: TRBJ2-5
v_gene: TRBV11-2
CDR3nt: TGTGCCAGCACCTTCTTACTAGCGGGAGAGACCCAGTACTTC
CDR3aa: CASTFLLAGETQYF

abundance: NA
d_gene: NA
j_gene: TRBJ2-1
v_gene: TRBV2
CDR3nt: TGTGCCAGCAGGGCCGAAGGGCAGTTCTTC
CDR3aa: CASRAEGQFF

abundance: NA
d_gene: NA
j_gene: TRBJ2-7
v_gene: TRBV18
CDR3nt: TGTGCCAGCTCACCGGAGGTTGGCGAGCAGTACTTC
CDR3aa: CASSPEVGEQYF

abundance: NA
d_gene: TRBD2
j_gene: TRBJ2-1
v_gene: TRBV2
CDR3nt: TGTGCCAGCAGTGTCGGGACTAGCGACCACAATGAGCAGTTCTTC
CDR3aa: CASSVGTSDHNEQFF

abundance: NA
d_gene: NA
j_gene: TRBJ1-2
v_gene: TRBV5-1
CDR3nt: TGCGCCAGCAGCTTGGGGTATGGGAACTATGGCTACACCTTC
CDR3aa: CASSLGYGNYGYTF

abundance: NA
d_gene: NA
j_gene: TRBJ2-3
v_gene: TRBV3-1/TRBV3-2
CDR3nt: TGTGCCAGCAGCCTCCGGGATCCCACAGATACGCAGTATTTT
CDR3aa: CASSLRDPTDTQYF

abundance: once
d_gene: NA
j_gene: TRBJ1-2
v_gene: TRBV10-2
CDR3nt: TGCGCCACCACCCAGACCGGGCGGCGAACAGCTAACTATGGCTACACCTTC
CDR3aa: CATTQTGRRTANYGYTF

abundance: few
d_gene: TRBD1
j_gene: TRBJ1-2
v_gene: TRBV12-3/TRBV12-4
CDR3nt: TGTGCCACCGCGACAGGGGCCCCCCTCTACACCTTC
CDR3aa: CATATGAPLYTF

abundance: NA
d_gene: NA
j_gene: TRBJ2-1
v_gene: TRBV9
CDR3nt: TGTGCCAGCAGCGCCCAGTCAGCCTACAATGAGCAGTTCTTC
CDR3aa: CASSAQSAYNEQFF

abundance: NA
d_gene: NA
j_gene: TRBJ2-1
v_gene: TRBV29-1
CDR3nt: TGCAGCGTCTCAGGCGACTCCAGCTCCTACAATGAGCAGTTCTTC
CDR3aa: CSVSGDSSSYNEQFF

abundance: NA
d_gene: NA
j_gene: TRBJ2-5
v_gene: TRBV24-1
CDR3nt: TGTGCCACCAGTGAAAGTGGAGAGACCCAGTACTTC
CDR3aa: CATSESGETQYF

abundance: NA
d_gene: NA
j_gene: TRBJ2-7
v_gene: TRBV3-1/TRBV3-2
CDR3nt: TGTGCCAGCAGCCCCTCGAGGGGGGGAAGCTCCTACGAGCAGTACTTC
CDR3aa: CASSPSRGGSSYEQYF

abundance: NA
d_gene: NA
j_gene: TRBJ1-3
v_gene: TRBV29-1
CDR3nt: TGCAGCGTTGAAAACGATAAAGAATCATCTGGAAACACCATATATTTT
CDR3aa: CSVENDKESSGNTIYF

abundance: NA
d_gene: NA
j_gene: TRBJ2-2
v_gene: TRBV5-6
CDR3nt: TGTGCCAGCAGCCTCCCCGCGTCCACGAACACCGGGGAGCTGTTTTTT
CDR3aa: CASSLPASTNTGELFF

abundance: once
d_gene: TRBD1
j_gene: TRBJ2-1
v_gene: TRBV28
CDR3nt: TGTGCCAGCAGCACGCCCGGGACAGGGGAACATGAGCAGTTCTTC
CDR3aa: CASSTPGTGEHEQFF